This T cell receptor (beta chain) was captured by sequencing in a study of T cells in Graves' hyperthyroidism and ophthalmopathy. For the study at large: The initial diagnosis was the point when peripheral blood was collected, ahead of any treatment. Study-wide results and limits: Among clonotypes expanded in thyroid above 0.001, most were also found in blood.

Pregnant or lactating patients were excluded, as were those with uncontrolled infection or other autoimmune disease. CDR3 length: 12 residues. The germline V and J ends were trimmed by 3 bases and 8 bases, with 10 bases remaining between them. Using RNA transcripts as the source, TCR beta CDR3 regions were amplified. An initial round of RT-PCR targeting the TCR CDR3 relied on the HTBI primer set. TCRdb recomputed calls from the multiplex PCR reads with MiXCR, one row per CDR3 protein. The sample lists more than 300,000 distinct CDR3 sequences, about a fifth occurring once. This clonotype was counted many times. What it recognizes is unknown.

V gene TRBV12-3 or TRBV12-4 combines with J gene TRBJ1-2; TRBD1 is a possible D gene (6 bases). Sequencing was carried out using blood. This receptor was taken from a man aged 18 to 35 with Graves' ophthalmopathy. The CDR3 sequence is CASSLGAQGYTF. As DNA, the CDR3 is TGTGCCAGCAGTTTGGGGGCGCAAGGCTACACCTTC.